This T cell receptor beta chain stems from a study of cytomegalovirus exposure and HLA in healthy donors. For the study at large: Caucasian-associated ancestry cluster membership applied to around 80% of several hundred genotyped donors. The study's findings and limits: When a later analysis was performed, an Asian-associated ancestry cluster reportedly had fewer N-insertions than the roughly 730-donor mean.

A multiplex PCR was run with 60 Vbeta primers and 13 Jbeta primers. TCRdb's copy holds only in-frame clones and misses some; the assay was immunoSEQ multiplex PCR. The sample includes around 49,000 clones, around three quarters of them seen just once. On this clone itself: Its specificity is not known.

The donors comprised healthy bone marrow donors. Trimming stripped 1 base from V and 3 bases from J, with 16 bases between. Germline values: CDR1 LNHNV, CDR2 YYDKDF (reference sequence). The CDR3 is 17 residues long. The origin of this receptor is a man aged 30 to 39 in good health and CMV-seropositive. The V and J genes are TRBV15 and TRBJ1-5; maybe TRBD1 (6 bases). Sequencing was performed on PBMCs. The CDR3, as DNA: TGTGCCACCAGCAGAGTGATGGGGGCAATGGACAATCAGCCCCAGCATTTT. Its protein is CATSRVMGAMDNQPQHF.